This TCR beta chain was captured in a study of T cell changes during pregnancy in multiple sclerosis. The CDR3 covers 14 residues. V lost 5 bases, J lost 0 bases, and 10 bases lay in between. Germline V gives CDR1 GTSNPN, CDR2 SVGIG (reference sequence). The assay was immunoSEQ multiplex PCR, and TCRdb's table has in-frame clones only and misses some. The data contain about 120,000 clones, approximately 93% of them singletons. Sample: peripheral blood, taken before pregnancy. This receptor was identified in a female donor with multiple sclerosis, enrolled in a pregnancy study. The genes are TRBV30 and TRBJ2-2; unclear D gene. CDR3 region: CAWGRLSNTGELFF. The DNA of the CDR3 is TGTGCCTGGGGCCGCTTGTCGAACACCGGGGAGCTGTTTTTT. The whole variable domain, filled in from reference TRBV30 and TRBJ2-2, reads SQTIHQWPATLVQPVGSPLSLECTVEGTSNPNLYWYRQAAGRGLQLLFYSVGIGQISSEVPQNLSASRPQDRQFILSSKKLLLSDSGFYLCAWGRLSNTGELFFGEGSRLTVL.